These 26 T cell receptor beta chains originate from one sample sequenced in a study of cytomegalovirus exposure and HLA in healthy donors. The PCR was carried out with 60 Vbeta primers and 13 Jbeta primers. Generated by immunoSEQ multiplex PCR, the TCRdb table keeps only in-frame clones and is missing some. The sample includes approximately 150,000 clones, roughly 79% of them seen just once. The specimen sequenced was PBMCs. Receptor source: a man between 40 and 49 years old in good health and CMV-seropositive.

The V and J genes are TRBV29-1 and TRBJ2-7; tentatively, D is TRBD1 (5 bases). The germline gives CDR1 SQVTM, CDR2 ANQGSEA. V was cut by 6 bases and J by 2 bases, with 8 bases left in between. The CDR3 has 11 residues. CDR3 region: CSVRQTYEQYF. In DNA, the CDR3 is TGCAGCGTGAGACAGACCTACGAGCAGTACTTC.

The gene calls are TRBV29-1 and TRBJ2-7; 9 bases line up with TRBD1. V shed 7 bases, J shed 5 bases, and the junction held 9 bases outside the gene matches. This CDR3 has 13 amino acids. Germline V CDR1 and CDR2: SQVTM, ANQGSEA. CDR3 loop: CSAPGQGVNEQYF. The DNA of the CDR3 is TGCAGCGCCCCGGGACAGGGTGTGAACGAGCAGTACTTC.

The CDR3 nucleotides are TGCGCCAGCAGCTCATCGGGACTAGCGGGAGGGCCTCGGAATGAGCAGTTCTTC. It encodes CASSSSGLAGGPRNEQFF. V is TRBV5-1 and J is TRBJ2-1; the match to TRBD2 covers 16 bases. The V gene end was trimmed by 3 bases and the J gene end by 7 bases; junction bases not matched to a gene: 10. Per the germline V gene, CDR1 is SGHRS and CDR2 is YFSETQ. The CDR3 has 18 residues.

The rearrangement joins TRBV5-1 to TRBJ2-1, with a possible D match to TRBD2 (6 bases). Looked up from germline, CDR1 is SGHRS and CDR2 is YFSETQ. This CDR3 has 15 amino acids. V shed 2 bases and J shed 5 bases, with 14 bases lying between them. CDR3 residues: CASSLGLAPHNEQFF. CDR3 nucleotides: TGCGCCAGCAGCTTAGGGCTAGCGCCCCACAATGAGCAGTTCTTC.

The J gene is TRBJ2-7, the V gene TRBV6-1; TRBD2 agrees at 8 bases. The CDR3 has 11 amino acids. CDR1 is MNHNS and CDR2 is SASEGT in the germline V gene. Trimming took 5 bases from V and 11 from J; bases not matched to a gene: 5. The CDR3 nucleotides are TGTGCCAGCAGTACGAGGCGGGGGGAGTACTTC. Protein sequence: CASSTRRGEYF.

The V call is TRBV11-3, the J call TRBJ2-2; the match to TRBD1 covers 7 bases. V shed 6 bases and J 4 bases; nucleotides not matched to a gene: 5. This CDR3 spans 14 amino acids. The germline V gene has CDR1 SGHNT and CDR2 YENEEA. The CDR3 is CASRPTGTTGELFF. CDR3 DNA: TGTGCCAGCAGGCCGACAGGGACCACCGGGGAGCTGTTTTTT. The complete variable domain, with remaining parts taken from reference TRBV11-3 and TRBJ2-2, reads EAGVVQSPRYKIIEKKQPVAFWCNPISGHNTLYWYLQNLGQGPELLIRYENEEAVDDSQLPKDRFSAERLKGVDSTLKIQPAELGDSAVYLCASRPTGTTGELFFGEGSRLTVL.

This chain links TRBV28 with TRBJ2-2; the match to TRBD2 covers 7 bases. After removal of 7 bases from V and 3 bases from J, the junction contained 11 bases not matched to a gene. This CDR3 has 16 residues. Germline loops: CDR1 MDHEN, CDR2 SYDVKM. CDR3 DNA sequence: TGTGCCAGCACTGGGGGAGGGGAGGGAGACACCGGGGAGCTGTTTTTT. Its translation is CASTGGGEGDTGELFF.

This clone has more than one count but fewer than ten. The J gene is TRBJ1-1, the V gene TRBV7-3, with D hard to call. This CDR3 contains 13 residues. V shed 2 bases and J shed 3 bases, with 7 bases lying between them. From germline, CDR1 is SGHTA and CDR2 FQGTGA. CDR3 bases: TGTGCCAGCAGCTTATCAGTTGACACTGAAGCTTTCTTT. Translating it yields CASSLSVDTEAFF. Complete variable domain (other parts from reference TRBV7-3 and TRBJ1-1): GAGVSQTPSNKVTEKGKYVELRCDPISGHTALYWYRQSLGQGPEFLIYFQGTGAADDSGLPNDRFFAVRPEGSVSTLKIQRTERGDSAVYLCASSLSVDTEAFFGQGTRLTVV.

The chain has TRBV27 and TRBJ2-1, with 8 bases matching TRBD1. This CDR3 has 16 residues. V trimming: 4 bases; J trimming: 3 bases; junction bases outside the gene matches: 8. The germline V gene encodes CDR1 MNHEY and CDR2 SMNVEV (reference sequence). This CDR3 reads CASSSQGAGLYNEQFF. CDR3 sequence (DNA): TGTGCCAGCAGTTCCCAGGGGGCCGGTCTCTACAATGAGCAGTTCTTC.

The CDR3 here is CATSRDRTSGSEQYF. The CDR3 nucleotides read TGTGCCACCAGCAGAGATCGGACTAGCGGGAGCGAGCAGTACTTC. The genes are TRBV15 and TRBJ2-7; 13 bases agree with TRBD2. Germline CDR1 and CDR2: LNHNV and YYDKDF (reference sequence). The CDR3 covers 15 residues. The V and J ends lost 0 bases and 6 bases, in that order; junction bases with no gene match: 2.

The rearrangement uses TRBV11-2 and TRBJ2-7; D is unclear. Germline V gene sequence: CDR1 SGHAT, CDR2 FQNNGV. The V and J ends lost 0 bases and 6 bases respectively, with 9 bases between them. The CDR3 loop spans 13 amino acids. In DNA form, the CDR3 reads TGTGCCAGCAGCTTAGATCAGCCAGGCGAGCAGTACTTC. It encodes CASSLDQPGEQYF. Based on the CDR3 plus reference TRBV11-2 and TRBJ2-7, the full variable domain is EAGVAQSPRYKIIEKRQSVAFWCNPISGHATLYWYQQILGQGPKLLIQFQNNGVVDDSQLPKDRFSAERLKGVDSTLKIQPAKLEDSAVYLCASSLDQPGEQYFGPGTRLTVT.

In DNA, the CDR3 is TGTGCCAGCAGTACTTCAGGCAGCTATGGCTACACCTTC. Its protein is CASSTSGSYGYTF. This chain links TRBV6-6 with TRBJ1-2; D remains ambiguous. Trimming cost V 5 bases and J 4 bases, with 11 bases left between them. Germline V gene data show CDR1 as MNHNY and CDR2 as SVGAGI (reference sequence). The length of the CDR3 is 13 residues.

The chain employs TRBV6-5 and TRBJ2-3, with 10 bases fitting TRBD2. Trimming took 5 bases from V and 0 from J; bases not matched to a gene: 2. This CDR3 is 15 amino acids long. The V gene's germline CDR1 is MNHEY and CDR2 SVGAGI. The CDR3 coding sequence is TGTGCCAGCAGTAAGGGACTAGCGAGCACAGATACGCAGTATTTT. Translated: CASSKGLASTDTQYF.

CDR3 nucleotides: TGTGCCAGCAGCTTATACGGTCCCCGCATGAACACTGAAGCTTTCTTT. This sequence encodes CASSLYGPRMNTEAFF. The chain has TRBV7-2 and TRBJ1-1; no clear D. Germline V gene sequence: CDR1 SGHTA, CDR2 FQGNSA. Trimming left V 2 bases short and J 0 bases short, with 13 bases between. The CDR3 has 16 amino acids.

V gene TRBV6-1 combines with J gene TRBJ2-7; 8 nucleotides match TRBD1. The ends lost 5 bases at V and 0 bases at J; junction bases unmatched: 6. The germline gives CDR1 MNHNS, CDR2 SASEGT. The CDR3 totals 15 residues. CDR3 loop: CASSPQGQGSYEQYF. In nucleotides, the CDR3 is TGTGCCAGCAGTCCCCAAGGACAGGGCTCCTACGAGCAGTACTTC.

V and J are TRBV19 and TRBJ1-1; perhaps TRBD1 as D (5 bases). Trimming removed 0 bases at V and 5 bases at J, with 10 bases between. Germline CDR1 reads LNHDA; CDR2 reads SQIVND (reference sequence). The CDR3 sequence is 14 residues long. This CDR3 is CASSIEGGWTEAFF. CDR3 DNA: TGTGCCAGTAGTATAGAGGGGGGTTGGACTGAAGCTTTCTTT. The full variable domain, its missing parts supplied by reference TRBV19 and TRBJ1-1, is DGGITQSPKYLFRKEGQNVTLSCEQNLNHDAMYWYRQDPGQGLRLIYYSQIVNDFQKGDIAEGYSVSREKKESFPLTVTSAQKNPTAFYLCASSIEGGWTEAFFGQGTRLTVV.

The rearrangement joins TRBV6-1 to TRBJ1-1; 9 nucleotides align to TRBD1. The germline gives CDR1 MNHNS, CDR2 SASEGT. CDR3 size: 14 residues. V shed 7 bases and J 1 base; nucleotides not matched to a gene: 4. CDR3 region: CASTLDRGNTEAFF. The CDR3 bases are TGTGCCAGCACTCTGGACAGGGGGAACACTGAAGCTTTCTTT.

A single count supports this clone. The chain employs TRBV11-2 and TRBJ2-1, with TRBD1 as a possible D gene (6 bases). With 1 base removed from V and 5 bases from J, the gap between germline ends came to 9 bases. Germline V gives CDR1 SGHAT, CDR2 FQNNGV. This CDR3 region has 14 residues. The CDR3 loop reads CASSLGQADNEQFF. CDR3 DNA: TGTGCCAGCAGCTTAGGACAGGCCGACAATGAGCAGTTCTTC.

The rearrangement links TRBV18 to TRBJ1-5, with TRBD1 as a possible D gene (5 bases). The CDR3 spans 13 residues. Between the trimmed V and J ends, which lost 1 base and 5 bases, there was a span of 6 bases. Per germline, CDR1 KGHSH and CDR2 LQKENI. CDR3 amino acids: CASSPQGHQPQHF. Written as DNA, the CDR3 is TGTGCCAGCTCACCACAGGGGCATCAGCCCCAGCATTTT.

The chain joins TRBV5-1 to TRBJ2-7; 7 bases are shared with TRBD1. The junction had 7 bases not matched to a gene; V was cut back by 1 base and J by 3 bases. The germline V gene encodes CDR1 SGHRS and CDR2 YFSETQ. The CDR3 covers 15 residues. Written as DNA, the CDR3 is TGCGCCAGCAGCTTGAATACAGGGGCGCTCTACGAGCAGTACTTC. Encoded protein: CASSLNTGALYEQYF.

The V call is TRBV7-9, the J call TRBJ1-6; 9 positions agree with TRBD1. Germline CDR1 and CDR2: SEHNR and FQNEAQ (reference sequence). The V and J ends lost 3 bases and 7 bases, in that order; junction bases with no gene match: 4. CDR3 size: 15 residues. CDR3 DNA sequence: TGTGCCAGCAGCTTCGGGGACAGGGTCAATTCACCCCTCCACTTT. This encodes CASSFGDRVNSPLHF.

The chain carries TRBV6-1 and TRBJ1-5, with D tentatively TRBD1 (6 bases). CDR1 and CDR2 from the germline V gene are MNHNS and SASEGT. With 6 bases removed from V and 0 bases from J, the gap between germline ends came to 12 bases. This CDR3 has 15 amino acids. The CDR3 DNA reads as TGTGCCAGCAGCGGACAGTTCCTTAGCAATCAGCCCCAGCATTTT. Translated, it gives CASSGQFLSNQPQHF.

The chain couples TRBV7-2 to TRBJ2-4; 11 positions match TRBD2. CDR3 length equals 15 residues. Germline trimming cut 1 base from V and 7 bases from J; bases unmatched to any gene: 3. Germline CDR1 is SGHTA and CDR2 is FQGNSA. In DNA form, the CDR3 reads TGTGCCAGCAGCTTAGTAGCGGGGGGGGAGAACATTCAGTACTTC. It yields the protein CASSLVAGGENIQYF.

This chain uses TRBV7-8 with TRBJ2-5, with 8 bases aligning to TRBD2. The DNA end favors TRBJ2-7, so the J call may be wrong. Germline V gene lookup returns CDR1 SGHVS and CDR2 FQNEAQ. The CDR3 runs 15 residues. CDR3: CASSPSSGSRYEQYF. The CDR3 nucleotides read TGTGCCAGCAGCCCAAGCAGCGGGAGTCGGTACGAGCAGTACTTC.

The chain links TRBV12-5 to TRBJ2-6; the D gene is possibly TRBD2 (5 bases). CDR1 is LGHNT and CDR2 is FRNRAP in the germline V gene. Trimming removed 6 bases from V and 1 base from J, with 10 bases in between. The CDR3 spans 15 residues. This CDR3 is CASGPPGSGANVLTF. CDR3 DNA sequence: TGTGCTAGTGGCCCCCCGGGGTCTGGGGCCAACGTCCTGACTTTC.

The rearrangement joins TRBV5-4 to TRBJ2-5; 9 bases match TRBD2. The CDR3 is 17 residues long. Germline V gene lookup returns CDR1 SGHNT and CDR2 YYREEE (reference sequence). The J segment lost 1 base and the V segment lost 1 base, leaving 8 bases of the junction unmatched. The DNA of the CDR3 is TGTGCCAGCAGCTTGTTAGGTGCGGGAGGGTCCCAAGAGACCCAGTACTTC. This gives the protein CASSLLGAGGSQETQYF. The entire variable domain, with the rest obtained from reference TRBV5-4 and TRBJ2-5, is as follows: ETGVTQSPTHLIKTRGQQVTLRCSSQSGHNTVSWYQQALGQGPQFIFQYYREEENGRGNFPPRFSGLQFPNYSSELNVNALELDDSALYLCASSLLGAGGSQETQYFGPGTRLLVL.